Listed below are T cell receptor beta chains from one sample, sequenced in a study of PD-1 blockade in mismatch repair-deficient tumors. TCRdb's table, derived via immunoSEQ multiplex PCR, lists solely in-frame clones and lacks some. The sample has more than 85,000 clones, about four fifths seen once. The sequences come from peripheral blood, collected about eight months after starting pembrolizumab. Receptors originate from an adult with mismatch repair-deficient cancer. The CDR3 runs from the conserved cysteine through the conserved F or W. The D gene is left open where the match is weak. Clone size is shown for a subset of rows, as once, few, many or a class of expanded clone.

J: TRBJ1-2; V: TRBV6-5; D: TRBD1; size: NA; DNA: TGTGCCAGCAGTCCGATAACAGGGGGTGGCTACACCTTC; CDR3: CASSPITGGGYTF
J: TRBJ2-1; V: TRBV27; D: TRBD2; size: few; DNA: TGTGCCAGCAGTTTATTGGGACTAGCTGATATTGAGCAGTTCTTC; CDR3: CASSLLGLADIEQFF
J: TRBJ2-3; V: TRBV7-6; D: TRBD2; size: few; DNA: TGTGCCAGCAGCTTAGGTGGGACTAGCGGGACAGATACGCAGTATTTT; CDR3: CASSLGGTSGTDTQYF
J: TRBJ1-5; V: TRBV9; D: TRBD1; size: few; DNA: TGTGCCAGCAGCGTAGGACAGGGCAAGAATCAGCCCCAGCATTTT; CDR3: CASSVGQGKNQPQHF
J: TRBJ2-1; V: TRBV5-5; D: TRBD2; size: NA; DNA: TGTGCCAGCAGCTTGGTGCCGAGCGGGAGAGGCAATGAGCAGTTCTTC; CDR3: CASSLVPSGRGNEQFF
J: TRBJ1-1; V: TRBV15; D: TRBD1; size: NA; DNA: TGTGCCACCAGCAGCCTCAGGGGGGAAGCTTTCTTT; CDR3: CATSSLRGEAFF
J: TRBJ2-4; V: TRBV30; D: TRBD2; size: NA; DNA: TGTGCCTGGAAAGTTCCGGGAGGGGACATTCAGTACTTC; CDR3: CAWKVPGGDIQYF
J: TRBJ2-5; V: TRBV5-5; D: NA; size: once; DNA: TGTGCCAGCAGGGTGGGATTTGCGGCGGACCAAGAGACCCAGTACTTC; CDR3: CASRVGFAADQETQYF
J: TRBJ1-2; V: TRBV7-6; D: NA; size: NA; DNA: TGTGCCAGCAGCTTCCAGGTTCAAGGGTTTACGGATGGCTACACCTTT; CDR3: CASSFQVQGFTDGYTF
J: TRBJ2-7; V: TRBV6-5; D: TRBD1; size: NA; DNA: TGTGCCAGCGGATGGACAGGGGTCTACGAGCAGTACTTC; CDR3: CASGWTGVYEQYF
J: TRBJ2-7; V: TRBV6-1; D: TRBD2; size: NA; DNA: TGTGCCAGCAGTTCCGGGACTACCATCTCCTACGAGCAGTACTTC; CDR3: CASSSGTTISYEQYF
J: TRBJ2-2; V: TRBV11-2; D: NA; size: NA; DNA: TGTGCCAGCAGCCCCCGGACACCCTGGAACACCGGGGAGCTGTTTTTT; CDR3: CASSPRTPWNTGELFF
J: TRBJ2-1; V: TRBV7-3; D: NA; size: NA; DNA: TGTGCCAGCAGCTCCCCCCGCGGAGGGGGCTCCTACAATGAGCAGTTCTTC; CDR3: CASSSPRGGGSYNEQFF
J: TRBJ2-7; V: TRBV11-3; D: NA; size: once; DNA: TGTGCCAGCGAGGGGGACCGCTACGAGCAGTACTTC; CDR3: CASEGDRYEQYF
J: TRBJ2-5; V: TRBV27; D: TRBD2; size: NA; DNA: TGTGCCAGCAGTCCCTGGACTAGTGGCGAGACCCAGTACTTC; CDR3: CASSPWTSGETQYF
J: TRBJ2-7; V: TRBV28; D: NA; size: NA; DNA: TGTGCCAGCAGTCCACCCCCGGGGACAACCTACGAGCAGTACTTC; CDR3: CASSPPPGTTYEQYF
J: TRBJ2-4; V: TRBV30; D: NA; size: NA; DNA: TGTGCCGGCCCCGACGGAGGGTTCGGAAACATTCAGTACTTC; CDR3: CAGPDGGFGNIQYF
J: TRBJ2-5; V: TRBV7-9; D: NA; size: NA; DNA: TGTGCCAGCAGCTCCAGGGCAGGGGAATTGGAGACCCAGTACTTC; CDR3: CASSSRAGELETQYF
J: TRBJ1-1; V: TRBV7-3; D: TRBD1; size: NA; DNA: TGTGCCAGCAGCTTAAGGGGACAGGGCCAAGCTTTCTTT; CDR3: CASSLRGQGQAFF
J: TRBJ2-1; V: TRBV4-1; D: NA; size: NA; DNA: TGCGCCAGCAGCCAAGAAAAGAGCTCCTACAATGAGCAGTTCTTC; CDR3: CASSQEKSSYNEQFF
J: TRBJ2-7; V: TRBV14; D: NA; size: NA; DNA: TGTGCCAGCAGCCAAGGTTACGAGCAGTACTTC; CDR3: CASSQGYEQYF
J: TRBJ2-5; V: TRBV4-1; D: NA; size: NA; DNA: TGCGCCAGCAGCCCGGAGGTTGCCCCGATAGAGACCCAGTACTTC; CDR3: CASSPEVAPIETQYF
J: TRBJ1-2; V: TRBV15; D: NA; size: NA; DNA: TGTGCCACCAGCAGAGAAGTCGGGGGGACTAACCTCTATGGCTACACCTTC; CDR3: CATSREVGGTNLYGYTF
J: TRBJ2-2; V: TRBV5-6; D: NA; size: NA; DNA: TGTGCCAGCAGCTTGGAGGGGAGAACGAACACCGGGGAGCTGTTTTTT; CDR3: CASSLEGRTNTGELFF